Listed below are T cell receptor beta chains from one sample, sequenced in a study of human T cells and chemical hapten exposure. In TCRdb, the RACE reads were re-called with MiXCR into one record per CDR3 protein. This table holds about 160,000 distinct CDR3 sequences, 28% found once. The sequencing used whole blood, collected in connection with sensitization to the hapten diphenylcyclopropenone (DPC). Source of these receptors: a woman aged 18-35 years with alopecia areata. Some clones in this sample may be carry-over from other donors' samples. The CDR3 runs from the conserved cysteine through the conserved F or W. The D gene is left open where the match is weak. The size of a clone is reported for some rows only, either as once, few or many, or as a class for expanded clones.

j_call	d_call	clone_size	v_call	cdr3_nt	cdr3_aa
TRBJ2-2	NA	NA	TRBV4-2	TGTGCCAGCAGCCAAGATCCTTCGAGCGGGCGAGCCGGGGAGCTGTTTTTT	CASSQDPSSGRAGELFF
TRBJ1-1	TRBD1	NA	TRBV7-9	TGTGCCAGCAGCCCACAGGGGAGCGCTGAAGCTTTCTTT	CASSPQGSAEAFF
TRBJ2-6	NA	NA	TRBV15	TGTGCCACCAGCGGTGAGCTGGGTTGGGCCAACGTCCTGACTTTC	CATSGELGWANVLTF
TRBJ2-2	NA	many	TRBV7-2	TGTGCCAGCAGCACCCCGACCGGGGAGCTGTTTTTT	CASSTPTGELFF
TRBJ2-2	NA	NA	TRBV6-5	TGTGCCAGCAGTTACGGGGGGCCCCCCGGGGAGCTGTTTTTT	CASSYGGPPGELFF
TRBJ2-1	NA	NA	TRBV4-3	TGCGCCAGCAGCCAATATACCGGGAACTACAATGAGCAGTTCTTC	CASSQYTGNYNEQFF
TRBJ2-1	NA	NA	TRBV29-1	TGCAGCGTTAGCGGTTTACCTAATGAGCAGTTCTTC	CSVSGLPNEQFF
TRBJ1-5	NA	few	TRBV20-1	TGCAGTGCTAGAAGAGGGCAGGGGAATCAGCCCCAGCATTTT	CSARRGQGNQPQHF
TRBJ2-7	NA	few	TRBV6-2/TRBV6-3	TGTGCCAGCAGTATACTAGCCTCCTACGAGCAGTACTTC	CASSILASYEQYF
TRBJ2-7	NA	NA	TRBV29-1	TGCAGCAAAAAGACGGTTACCTACGAGCAGTACTTC	CSKKTVTYEQYF
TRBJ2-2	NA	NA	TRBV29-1	NA	CSVQDRGPGSCFF
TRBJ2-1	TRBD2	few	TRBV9	TGTGCCAGCAGCGAGACGGCTAGCGGGGGTTCTTACAATGAGCAGTTCTTC	CASSETASGGSYNEQFF
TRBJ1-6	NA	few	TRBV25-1	TGTGCCAGCACGGCAGCCTTCGGTTCACCCCTCCACTTT	CASTAAFGSPLHF
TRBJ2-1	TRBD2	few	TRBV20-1	TGCGCTAGCGGGAGAAGTAATGAGCAGTTCTTC	CASGRSNEQFF
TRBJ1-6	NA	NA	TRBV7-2	TGTGCCAGCAGCTCCCAGGTCTATAATTCACCCCTCCACTTT	CASSSQVYNSPLHF
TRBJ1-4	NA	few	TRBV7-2	TGTGCCAGCAGCTTAGTTAGCTCAACTAATGAAAAACTGTTTTTT	CASSLVSSTNEKLFF
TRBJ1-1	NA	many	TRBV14	TGTGCCAGCAGCTGGGTGCCGAACACTGAAGCTTTCTTT	CASSWVPNTEAFF
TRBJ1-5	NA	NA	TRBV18	TGTGCCAGCTCACCTGAGGTAGGGGACGGTAATCAGCCCCAGCATTTT	CASSPEVGDGNQPQHF
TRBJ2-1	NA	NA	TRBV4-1	TGCGCCAGCAGCCTCCCGATCCCATTGGGTCTTCACAATGAGCAGTTCTTC	CASSLPIPLGLHNEQFF
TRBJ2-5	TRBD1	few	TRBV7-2	TGTGCCAGCAGTCTTAACAGGGGCCTTCTCGAGACCCAGTACTTC	CASSLNRGLLETQYF
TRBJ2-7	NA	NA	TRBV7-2	TGTGCCAGCAGCTCGACCCCCGGGACAAATCGCTACGAGCAGTACTTC	CASSSTPGTNRYEQYF
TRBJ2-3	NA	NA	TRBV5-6	TGTGCCAGCAGCTTGGTCCGGGGAGCGAAGGACCCAGATACGCAGTATTTT	CASSLVRGAKDPDTQYF
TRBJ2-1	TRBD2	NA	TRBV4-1	TGCGCCAGCAGCCAAGAAGCCAGCGGGGTATACAATGAGCAGTTCTTC	CASSQEASGVYNEQFF
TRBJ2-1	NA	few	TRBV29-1	TGCAGCGTTGAAAGACGGGGGAATGAGCAGTTCTTC	CSVERRGNEQFF
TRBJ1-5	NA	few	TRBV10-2	TGCGCCAGCAACCATAACAATCAGCCCCAGCATTTT	CASNHNNQPQHF
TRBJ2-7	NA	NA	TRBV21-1	TGTGCCAGCAGCAAATACCTCAGGGATCGGTACGAGCAGTACTTC	CASSKYLRDRYEQYF
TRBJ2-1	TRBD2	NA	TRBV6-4	TGTGCCAGCAGTGAGTCAGGGAGGGATGAGCAGTTCTTC	CASSESGRDEQFF
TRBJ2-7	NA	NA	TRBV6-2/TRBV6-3	TGTGCCAGCAGTCCCCTCTCCTACGAGCAGTACTTC	CASSPLSYEQYF
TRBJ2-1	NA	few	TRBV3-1	TGTGCCAGCAGCCAAGATCTGACAACCTCCTACAATGAGCAGTTCTTC	CASSQDLTTSYNEQFF
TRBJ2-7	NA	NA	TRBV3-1	TGTGCCAGCAGCCATTTTAGAGTTTACTACGAGCAGTACTTC	CASSHFRVYYEQYF
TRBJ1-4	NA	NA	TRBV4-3	TGCGCCAGCAGCCAAGTTGTGACAGCTAATGAAAAACTGTTTTTT	CASSQVVTANEKLFF